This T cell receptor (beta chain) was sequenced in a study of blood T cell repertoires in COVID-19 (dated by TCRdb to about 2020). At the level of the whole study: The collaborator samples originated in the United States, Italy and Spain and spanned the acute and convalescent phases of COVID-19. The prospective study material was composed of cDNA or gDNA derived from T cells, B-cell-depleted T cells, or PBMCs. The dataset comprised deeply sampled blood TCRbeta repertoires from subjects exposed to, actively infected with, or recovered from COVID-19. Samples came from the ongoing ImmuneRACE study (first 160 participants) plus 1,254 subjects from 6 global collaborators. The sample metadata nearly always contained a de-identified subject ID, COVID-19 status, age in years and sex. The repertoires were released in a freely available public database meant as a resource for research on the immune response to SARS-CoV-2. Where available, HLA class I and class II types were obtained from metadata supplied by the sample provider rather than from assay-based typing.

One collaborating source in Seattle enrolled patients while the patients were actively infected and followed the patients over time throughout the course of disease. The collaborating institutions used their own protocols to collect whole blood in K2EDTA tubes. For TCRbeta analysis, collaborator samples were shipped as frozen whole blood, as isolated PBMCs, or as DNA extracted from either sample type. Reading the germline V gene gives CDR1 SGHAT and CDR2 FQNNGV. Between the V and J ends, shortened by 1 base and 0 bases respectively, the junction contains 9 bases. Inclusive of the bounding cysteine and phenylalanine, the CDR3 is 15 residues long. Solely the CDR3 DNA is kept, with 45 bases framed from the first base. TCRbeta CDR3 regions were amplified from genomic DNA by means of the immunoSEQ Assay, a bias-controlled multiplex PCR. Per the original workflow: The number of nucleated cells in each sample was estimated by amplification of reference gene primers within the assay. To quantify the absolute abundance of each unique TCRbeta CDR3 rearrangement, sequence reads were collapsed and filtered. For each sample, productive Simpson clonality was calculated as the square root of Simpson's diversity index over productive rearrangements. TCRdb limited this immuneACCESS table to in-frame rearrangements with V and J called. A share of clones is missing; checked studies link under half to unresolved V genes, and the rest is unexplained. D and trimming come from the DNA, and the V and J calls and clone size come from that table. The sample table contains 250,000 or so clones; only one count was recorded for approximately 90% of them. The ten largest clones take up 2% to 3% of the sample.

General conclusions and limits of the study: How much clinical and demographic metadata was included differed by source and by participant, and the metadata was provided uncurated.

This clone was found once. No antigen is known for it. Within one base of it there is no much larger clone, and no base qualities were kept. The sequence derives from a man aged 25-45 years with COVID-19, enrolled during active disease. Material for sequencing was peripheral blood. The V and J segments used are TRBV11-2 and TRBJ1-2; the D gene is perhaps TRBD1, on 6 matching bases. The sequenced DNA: TGTGCCAGCAGCTTAGGACAGGCAGCTAACTATGGCTACACCTTC. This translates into CASSLGQAANYGYTF.